Each of the 22 T cell receptor beta chains below was sequenced from the same sample in a study of patients and donors after allogeneic stem cell transplantation. TCRdb re-derived calls from the RT-PCR reads in MiXCR, one entry per CDR3 protein. This repertoire shows some 200,000 distinct CDR3 sequences, about 40% found once; its top ten account for 30% to 35%. The sequenced sample was blood, either unsorted or a sorted T cell fraction (not recorded which). Every receptor here comes from a human donor who was either an allogeneic HSCT recipient or a stem cell or donor lymphocyte infusion donor (not recorded which). It is not recorded whose cells these are; they may come from a transplant donor.

The genes are TRBV28 and TRBJ2-1; D remains ambiguous. The CDR3 sequence is 11 residues long. Trimming removed 7 bases at V and 8 bases at J, with 9 bases between. The germline V gene has CDR1 MDHEN and CDR2 SYDVKM. CDR3 bases: TGTGCCAGCACTGCCTCGTATGAGCAGTTCTTC. Its translation is CASTASYEQFF.

The chain combines TRBV29-1 with TRBJ1-2; TRBD1 matches at 8 bases. Unmatched junction bases numbered 10, after V lost 2 bases and J lost 8 bases. In germline, CDR1 is SQVTM, CDR2 ANQGSEA. The CDR3 covers 14 residues. The DNA for the CDR3 is TGCAGCGTTGAACGGGCAGGGGGCTTGAAGGGCTACACCTTC. Encoded protein: CSVERAGGLKGYTF.

This clonotype was picked up a small number of times. The chain links TRBV7-6 to TRBJ1-1, with a possible D match to TRBD1 (5 bases). The CDR3 contains 15 residues. V lost 1 base to trimming and J lost 2 bases, with 11 bases between them. Germline V CDR1 and CDR2: SGHVS, FNYEAQ. As DNA, the CDR3 is TGTGCCAGCAGCTTAGATCAGGGTCCCAACACTGAAGCTTTCTTT. This sequence encodes CASSLDQGPNTEAFF.

This sequence joins TRBV20-1 and TRBJ1-5, with 7 nucleotides matching TRBD1. The V gene's germline CDR1 is DFQATT and CDR2 SNEGSKA (reference sequence). Germline trimming cut 6 bases from V and 5 bases from J; bases unmatched to any gene: 19. The CDR3 totals 17 residues. The CDR3 is CSAQKALGQVGHQPQHF. CDR3 DNA: TGCAGTGCCCAAAAGGCCCTCGGACAGGTCGGCCATCAGCCCCAGCATTTT.

In DNA form, the CDR3 reads TGCGCCAGCAGCCAAGGGTACGATCAGCCCCAGCATTTT. Its translation is CASSQGYDQPQHF. The chain combines TRBV4-3 with TRBJ1-5; D gene unclear. The CDR3 length is 13 residues. Trimming cost V 1 base and J 5 bases, with 6 bases left between them. From germline, CDR1 is LGHNA and CDR2 YSLEER.

The chain is built from TRBV4-1 and TRBJ2-7, with D unresolved. CDR1 is MGHRA, CDR2 YSYEKL, per germline. The CDR3 length is 15 residues. V gave up 0 bases and J gave up 3 bases, with 12 bases separating them. The CDR3 region has the DNA TGCGCCAGCAGCCAAGATTTGGGCAGAGTCTACGAGCAGTACTTC. Amino acids: CASSQDLGRVYEQYF.

The genes are TRBV29-1 and TRBJ1-5, with 7 bases aligning to TRBD1. With 2 bases clipped from V and 6 bases from J, the junction kept 10 bases outside the gene matches. The germline V gene encodes CDR1 SQVTM and CDR2 ANQGSEA. CDR3 length: 15 residues. The CDR3 nucleotides read TGCAGCGTTGAATTCGCGGAAGGGGGCGGTCAGCCCCAGCATTTT. This gives the protein CSVEFAEGGGQPQHF.

V is TRBV28 and J is TRBJ1-2; D is undetermined. The CDR3 length is 16 residues. V dropped 5 bases and J dropped 2 bases, with 18 bases sitting between them. The V gene's germline CDR1 is MDHEN and CDR2 SYDVKM. CDR3 in amino acids: CASSTPSMAGNYGYTF. As DNA, the CDR3 is TGTGCCAGCAGTACCCCCTCTATGGCGGGGAACTATGGCTACACCTTC.

The chain carries TRBV20-1 and TRBJ2-1; 14 bases line up with TRBD2. Germline loops: CDR1 DFQATT, CDR2 SNEGSKA (reference sequence). The CDR3 sequence is 13 residues long. The V segment lost 6 bases and the J segment 12 bases; nucleotides outside the gene matches: 7. This CDR3 reads CSATGLAGDVQFF. CDR3 bases: TGCAGTGCCACGGGACTAGCGGGAGATGTGCAGTTCTTC.

The J gene is TRBJ2-7, the V gene TRBV19, with TRBD2 matching over 9 bases. Germline values: CDR1 LNHDA, CDR2 SQIVND (reference sequence). V trimming: 3 bases; J trimming: 0 bases; junction bases outside the gene matches: 0. This CDR3 contains 14 residues. CDR3 coding DNA: TGTGCCAGTAGTATTAGCGGGAGCTCCTACGAGCAGTACTTC. As protein: CASSISGSSYEQYF.

V is TRBV7-9 and J is TRBJ2-7, with D unresolved. In germline, CDR1 is SEHNR, CDR2 FQNEAQ (reference sequence). The CDR3 contains 13 residues. V dropped 5 bases and J dropped 0 bases, with 8 bases sitting between them. The CDR3 region has the DNA TGTGCCAGCAGCCCAGGCGGCTCCTACGAGCAGTACTTC. Translation: CASSPGGSYEQYF. Looking up the rest from reference TRBV7-9 and TRBJ2-7 gives the full variable domain: DTGVSQNPRHKITKRGQNVTFRCDPISEHNRLYWYRQTLGQGPEFLTYFQNEAQLEKSRLLSDRFSAERPKGSFSTLEIQRTEQGDSAMYLCASSPGGSYEQYFGPGTRLTVT.

CDR3 residues: CASSQEPGRRTEAFF. CDR3 sequence (DNA): TGTGCCAGCAGCCAAGAACCGGGTAGACGCACTGAAGCTTTCTTT. The chain uses TRBV4-2 and TRBJ1-1, with D hard to call. Germline V gene sequence: CDR1 LGHNA, CDR2 YNFKEQ. V gave up 0 bases and J gave up 4 bases, with 12 bases separating them. The CDR3 sequence is 15 residues long.

This clonotype was found once. The chain joins TRBV28 to TRBJ1-2; D gene uncertain. The CDR3 consists of 15 residues. Trimming shortened V by 1 base and J by 4 bases, and 13 bases separated the two germline ends. The germline V gene encodes CDR1 MDHEN and CDR2 SYDVKM. The CDR3 nucleotides are TGTGCCAGCAGTTTATCCGCGCCTAACATCTATGGCTACACCTTC. Its translation is CASSLSAPNIYGYTF.

The V and J genes are TRBV12-3 or TRBV12-4 and TRBJ2-1, with 7 bases that match TRBD1. The V gene end was trimmed by 5 bases and the J gene end by 3 bases; junction bases not matched to a gene: 1. The CDR3 is made up of 13 amino acids. The CDR3 sequence is CASSHRGYNEQFF. The CDR3 DNA reads TGTGCCAGCAGTCACAGGGGCTACAATGAGCAGTTCTTC.

The chain uses TRBV18 and TRBJ2-7; 8 bases map to TRBD2. The germline V gene has CDR1 KGHSH and CDR2 LQKENI. This CDR3 comprises 16 residues. Unmatched junction bases numbered 11, after V lost 2 bases and J lost 5 bases. CDR3 bases: TGTGCCAGCTCACCAGTAGCGGGACCCCTCTTCGACGAGCAGTACTTC. It codes for CASSPVAGPLFDEQYF.

DNA of the CDR3: TGTGCCAGCAGTTCCGGATTATTGAACACTGAAGCTTTCTTT. It specifies CASSSGLLNTEAFF. The chain joins TRBV12-3 or TRBV12-4 to TRBJ1-1, with D unresolved. CDR3 length equals 14 residues. V gave up 4 bases and J gave up 0 bases, with 9 bases separating them.

This sequence joins TRBV29-1 and TRBJ2-1; D is possibly TRBD1 or TRBD2 (5 bases each). The germline V gene has CDR1 SQVTM and CDR2 ANQGSEA. The CDR3 totals 13 residues. V shed 7 bases and J shed 6 bases, with 16 bases lying between them. The CDR3 DNA reads as TGCAGCGGGGACCTCATTAACGTCAATGAGCAGTTCTTC. It is translated as CSGDLINVNEQFF.

This chain links TRBV9 with TRBJ2-1, with TRBD2 matching 9 bases. Trimming took 0 bases from V and 5 from J; bases not matched to a gene: 3. CDR1 and CDR2 (germline): SGDLS, YYNGEE. The CDR3 is 15 amino acids. The CDR3 loop is CASSVGGRADNEQFF. The CDR3 DNA is TGTGCCAGCAGCGTAGGCGGGAGGGCCGACAATGAGCAGTTCTTC.

The table lists this clonotype with a few counts. This sequence joins TRBV7-9 and TRBJ2-5; perhaps TRBD2 as D (7 bases). CDR3 length equals 14 residues. Germline V gene sequence: CDR1 SEHNR, CDR2 FQNEAQ (reference sequence). The V end was cut by 8 bases, the J end by 1 base, with 14 bases between. CDR3 DNA sequence: TGTGCCAGCTTCGAAAGGGGGGGCCAAGAGACCCAGTACTTC. Its protein is CASFERGGQETQYF.

The rearrangement joins TRBV7-2 to TRBJ1-2; D unclear. The CDR3 extends over 15 amino acids. Trimming pared 2 bases from V and 4 bases from J, leaving 14 bases between. CDR1 and CDR2 from the germline V gene are SGHTA and FQGNSA. CDR3 amino acids: CASSLYVKGRYGYTF. For the CDR3, the DNA is TGTGCCAGCAGCTTATATGTGAAGGGCCGCTATGGCTACACCTTC.

This chain joins TRBV19 and TRBJ2-5; D is uncertain. The CDR3 sequence is 13 residues long. Germline assignment: CDR1 LNHDA and CDR2 SQIVND (reference sequence). The V end lost 3 bases, the J end lost 5 bases, and 10 bases lay between the germline ends. This CDR3 is CASSIQAGETQYF. CDR3 DNA sequence: TGTGCCAGTAGTATTCAGGCCGGGGAGACCCAGTACTTC.

The chain links TRBV7-2 to TRBJ1-4; TRBD1 aligns across 8 bases. Per germline, CDR1 SGHTA and CDR2 FQGNSA. The CDR3 consists of 15 residues. The junction had 7 bases not matched to a gene; V was cut back by 3 bases and J by 7 bases. CDR3 coding DNA: TGTGCCAGCAGCTTCCCCACAGGGGGTAGTGAAAAACTGTTTTTT. The encoded protein is CASSFPTGGSEKLFF.